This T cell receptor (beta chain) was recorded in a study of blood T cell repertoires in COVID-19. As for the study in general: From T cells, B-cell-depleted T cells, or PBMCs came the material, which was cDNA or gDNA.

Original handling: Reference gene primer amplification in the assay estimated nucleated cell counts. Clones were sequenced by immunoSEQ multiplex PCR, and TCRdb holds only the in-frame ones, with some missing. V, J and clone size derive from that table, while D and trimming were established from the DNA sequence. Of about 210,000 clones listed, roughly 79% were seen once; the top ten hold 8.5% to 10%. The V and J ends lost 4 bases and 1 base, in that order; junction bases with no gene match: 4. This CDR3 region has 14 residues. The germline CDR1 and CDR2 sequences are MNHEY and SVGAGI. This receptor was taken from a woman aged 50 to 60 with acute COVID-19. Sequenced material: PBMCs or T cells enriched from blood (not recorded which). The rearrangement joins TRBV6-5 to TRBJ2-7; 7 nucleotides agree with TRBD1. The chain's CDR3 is CASSLDRVSYEQYF. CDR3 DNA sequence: TGTGCCAGCAGTTTAGACAGGGTGTCCTACGAGCAGTACTTC.